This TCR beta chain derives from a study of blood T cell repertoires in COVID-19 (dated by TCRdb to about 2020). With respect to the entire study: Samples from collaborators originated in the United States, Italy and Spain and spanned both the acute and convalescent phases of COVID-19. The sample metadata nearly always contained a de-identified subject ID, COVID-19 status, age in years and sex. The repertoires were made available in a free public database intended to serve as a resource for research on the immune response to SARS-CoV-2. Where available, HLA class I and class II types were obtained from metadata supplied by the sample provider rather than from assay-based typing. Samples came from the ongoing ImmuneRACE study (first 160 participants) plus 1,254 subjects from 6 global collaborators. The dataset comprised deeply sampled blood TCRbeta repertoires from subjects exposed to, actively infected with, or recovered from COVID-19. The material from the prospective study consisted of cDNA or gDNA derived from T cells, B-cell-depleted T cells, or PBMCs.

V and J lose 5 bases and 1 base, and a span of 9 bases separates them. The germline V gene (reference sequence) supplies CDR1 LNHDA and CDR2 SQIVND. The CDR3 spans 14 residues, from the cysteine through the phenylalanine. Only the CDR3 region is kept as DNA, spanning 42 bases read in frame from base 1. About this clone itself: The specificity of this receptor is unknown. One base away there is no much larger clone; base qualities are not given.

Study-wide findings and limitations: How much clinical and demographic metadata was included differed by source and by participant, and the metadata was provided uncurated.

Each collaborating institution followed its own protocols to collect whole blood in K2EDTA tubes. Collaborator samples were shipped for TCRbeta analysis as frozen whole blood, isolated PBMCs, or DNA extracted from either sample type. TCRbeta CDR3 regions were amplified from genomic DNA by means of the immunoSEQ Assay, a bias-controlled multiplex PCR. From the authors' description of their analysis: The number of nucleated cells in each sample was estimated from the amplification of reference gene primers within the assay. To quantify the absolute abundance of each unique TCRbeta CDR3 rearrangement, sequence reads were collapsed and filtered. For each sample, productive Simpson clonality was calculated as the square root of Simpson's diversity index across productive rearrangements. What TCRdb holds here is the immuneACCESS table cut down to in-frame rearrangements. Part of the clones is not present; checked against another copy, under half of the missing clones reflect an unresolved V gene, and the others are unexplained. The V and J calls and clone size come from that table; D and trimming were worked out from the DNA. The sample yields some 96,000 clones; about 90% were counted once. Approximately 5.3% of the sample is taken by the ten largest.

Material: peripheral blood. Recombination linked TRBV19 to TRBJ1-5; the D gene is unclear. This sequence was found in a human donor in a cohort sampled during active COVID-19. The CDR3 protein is CASSGQSSNQPQHF. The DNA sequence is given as TGTGCCAGTAGTGGGCAGTCCAGCAATCAGCCCCAGCATTTT.